The source of this T cell receptor (beta chain) is a study of blood T cell repertoires in COVID-19. On the study more broadly: Whether acute or convalescent, the COVID-19 samples came from the United States, Italy and Spain. T cells, B-cell-depleted T cells, or PBMCs provided the cDNA or gDNA that served as material.

Authors' processing steps: Reference gene primer amplification in the assay estimated nucleated cell counts. The data were produced by immunoSEQ multiplex PCR, yet TCRdb's version contains in-frame clones alone and is incomplete. That table gives V, J and clone size, and the DNA gave D and trimming. The profile covers some 180,000 clones, with approximately 89% appearing a single time and around 6.2% taken by the ten largest. Germline V gives CDR1 MNHEY, CDR2 SMNVEV (reference sequence). This CDR3 has 13 amino acids. Trimming took 2 bases from V and 8 from J, leaving 12 bases between them. This clone was detected only once. Membership in each cohort depended on participant-reported clinical history.

The material sequenced was PBMCs or T cells enriched from blood (not recorded which). The chain uses TRBV27 and TRBJ1-2; perhaps TRBD1 as D (6 bases). The origin of this receptor is a man aged 40-49 years who had recovered from COVID-19. The CDR3 reads CASSLRGAEGYTF. The DNA of the CDR3 is TGTGCCAGCAGTTTACGGGGGGCCGAGGGCTACACCTTC.